This TCR beta chain was observed in a study of blood T cell repertoires in COVID-19. Across the study: Acute-phase and convalescent COVID-19 samples originated in the United States, Italy and Spain. From T cells, B-cell-depleted T cells, or PBMCs came the material, which was cDNA or gDNA.

V dropped 3 bases and J dropped 3; count of bases not matched to a gene: 7. Looked up from germline, CDR1 is SGHDN and CDR2 is FVKESK. CDR3 length equals 16 residues. Methods used by the authors: Reference gene primer amplification gave nucleated cell count estimates. Method: immunoSEQ multiplex PCR; TCRdb's copy keeps in-frame clones and lacks some. The V and J calls and the clone size are those of that table, but D and trimming were determined from the DNA. The table has tens of thousands of clones, more than 80% seen once. Sample: peripheral blood. This sequence was found in a man aged 45 to 65 with active or convalescent COVID-19. V is TRBV14 and J is TRBJ2-3; TRBD1 aligns across 9 bases. This CDR3 is CASSQDRQGVTDTQYF. CDR3 nucleotides: TGTGCCAGCAGCCAGGACCGACAGGGGGTAACAGATACGCAGTATTTT.